This TCR beta chain was sequenced for a study of T cell responses to AZD1222 COVID-19 vaccine. Turning to the study itself: Analyses pooled second doses at about 4 or about 12 weeks. Study outcomes and limitations: Once two AZD1222 doses were given, Spike-specific TCR breadth and depth went up. Repertoires were sampled only after the peak T cell response.

The protocol was immunoSEQ multiplex PCR, while the TCRdb copy is restricted to in-frame clones and leaves out a portion. There are 55,000 to 80,000 clones in the sample; around four fifths occur only once, and around 20% lies in the top ten. In regard to this clone: The antigen is not known.

CDR3 length equals 13 residues. V was trimmed by 5 bases and J by 5 bases, leaving 9 bases between them. The germline V gene has CDR1 MNHEY and CDR2 SMNVEV (reference sequence). This TCR derives from an adult in good health. This sequence joins TRBV27 and TRBJ2-2; the D is unclear. Source: peripheral blood, taken on day 0 of AZD1222 vaccination. The CDR3 DNA is TGTGCCAGCAGTCCCCGGGCTACCGGGGAGCTGTTTTTT. Its protein product is CASSPRATGELFF.